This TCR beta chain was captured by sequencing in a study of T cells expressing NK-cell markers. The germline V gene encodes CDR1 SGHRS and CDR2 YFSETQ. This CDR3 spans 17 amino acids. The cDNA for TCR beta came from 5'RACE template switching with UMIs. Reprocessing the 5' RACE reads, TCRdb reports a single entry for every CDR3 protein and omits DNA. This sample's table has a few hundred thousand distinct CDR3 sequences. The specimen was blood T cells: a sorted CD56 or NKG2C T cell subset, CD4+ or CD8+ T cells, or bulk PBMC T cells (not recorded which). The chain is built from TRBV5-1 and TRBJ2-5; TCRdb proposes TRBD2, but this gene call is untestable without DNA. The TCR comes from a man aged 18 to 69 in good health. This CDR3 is CASSQVRLAEKQETQYF.